A selection of T cell receptor beta chains follows, all from one sample in a study of blood T cell repertoires in COVID-19. The data were produced by immunoSEQ multiplex PCR, yet TCRdb's version contains in-frame clones alone and is incomplete. The data contain 45,000 to 50,000 clones, over 80% of them singletons. The material sequenced was peripheral blood. Receptors were obtained from a man at least 80 years old in a cohort sampled during active COVID-19. Each CDR3 is given with its conserved first and last residue. A D gene is named only where the DNA matches it firmly.

cdr3_aa: CASSPGGPYAGRVGTQYF
v_call: TRBV7-2
d_call: -
j_call: TRBJ2-5

cdr3_aa: CASSTGRYNEKLFF
v_call: TRBV19
d_call: -
j_call: TRBJ1-4

cdr3_aa: CASSSGYSNQPQHF
v_call: TRBV3-1/TRBV3-2
d_call: -
j_call: TRBJ1-5

cdr3_aa: CATSARVAGGNEQFF
v_call: TRBV6-4
d_call: TRBD2
j_call: TRBJ2-1

cdr3_aa: CASSLERVAADTQYF
v_call: TRBV7-9
d_call: -
j_call: TRBJ2-3

cdr3_aa: CASTPTGSSGGYTF
v_call: TRBV6-2/TRBV6-3
d_call: TRBD1
j_call: TRBJ1-2

cdr3_aa: CASSSGLAGGDTGELFF
v_call: TRBV7-2
d_call: TRBD2
j_call: TRBJ2-2

cdr3_aa: CASSRENYEQYF
v_call: TRBV10-1
d_call: -
j_call: TRBJ2-7

cdr3_aa: CASSSPSGRSSYNEQFF
v_call: TRBV28
d_call: -
j_call: TRBJ2-1

cdr3_aa: CASSSTSGGVSTDTQYF
v_call: TRBV5-4
d_call: TRBD2
j_call: TRBJ2-3

cdr3_aa: CASSHEGLAGGRETQYF
v_call: TRBV4-1
d_call: TRBD2
j_call: TRBJ2-5

cdr3_aa: CASSLQGFSGNTIYF
v_call: TRBV27
d_call: -
j_call: TRBJ1-3

cdr3_aa: CASSSLDRKIHTEAFF
v_call: TRBV6-2/TRBV6-3
d_call: TRBD1
j_call: TRBJ1-1

cdr3_aa: CASSVRGEGGNTIYF
v_call: TRBV5-1
d_call: -
j_call: TRBJ1-3

cdr3_aa: CASSGDYGGQFF
v_call: TRBV2
d_call: TRBD2
j_call: TRBJ2-1

cdr3_aa: CASVEGAANYGYTF
v_call: TRBV7-2
d_call: -
j_call: TRBJ1-2

cdr3_aa: CASSPMTDAGANVLTF
v_call: TRBV18
d_call: -
j_call: TRBJ2-6

cdr3_aa: CASRPEVWSEQYF
v_call: TRBV6-2/TRBV6-3
d_call: -
j_call: TRBJ2-7

cdr3_aa: CATSVSGQNQPQHF
v_call: TRBV24-1
d_call: -
j_call: TRBJ1-5

cdr3_aa: CASSWGQGDTDTQYF
v_call: TRBV5-6
d_call: TRBD1
j_call: TRBJ2-3

cdr3_aa: CASSRQGSEKLFF
v_call: TRBV12-3/TRBV12-4
d_call: TRBD1
j_call: TRBJ1-4

cdr3_aa: CSGGSSYNEQFF
v_call: TRBV29-1
d_call: -
j_call: TRBJ2-1